This T cell receptor beta chain was sequenced for a study of regulatory T cells in long-lasting Graves disease. Combining iRepertoire HTBI primers with Arm-PCR of CDR3 regions, the authors built TCR beta libraries. TCRdb called the multiplex PCR reads again in MiXCR, with one record for every CDR3 protein. This table holds 560,000 or so distinct CDR3 sequences, 15% to 20% found once. The table lists this clonotype with many counts. The time point was: newly diagnosed GD, antithyroid drugs for less than 3 months. Scientists built the TCR library using RNA that was extracted from PBMCs. The CDR3 length is 14 residues. Germline V gene sequence: CDR1 SNHLY, CDR2 FYNNEI. V was shortened by 0 bases and J by 2 bases, with 8 bases between the two germline ends. This same sample was also part of a study on T cells in Graves' hyperthyroidism and ophthalmopathy. That report adds: An initial round of RT-PCR targeting the TCR CDR3 relied on the HTBI primer set.

The source was peripheral blood mononuclear cells (PBMCs), collected at new diagnosis, from a patient treated with antithyroid drugs. The clonotype originates from a man younger than 35 with Graves disease. The V call is TRBV2, the J call TRBJ2-7; D is uncertain. DNA for the CDR3: TGTGCCAGCAGTGAAGCCCCAGATACCTACGAGCAGTACTTC. It encodes CASSEAPDTYEQYF.